This T cell receptor (beta chain) originates from a study of monozygotic twins with inflammatory bowel disease. This CDR3 contains 15 residues. TCRdb reworked the 5' RACE reads into one entry per CDR3 protein, no DNA. This listing includes approximately 200,000 distinct CDR3 sequences. Material: blood. The gene calls are TRBV12-3 or TRBV12-4 and TRBJ1-3. The source is a human donor with ulcerative colitis or Crohn's disease, or a healthy co-twin of an affected twin (not recorded which). CDR3: CASSPKLVSGNTIYF.